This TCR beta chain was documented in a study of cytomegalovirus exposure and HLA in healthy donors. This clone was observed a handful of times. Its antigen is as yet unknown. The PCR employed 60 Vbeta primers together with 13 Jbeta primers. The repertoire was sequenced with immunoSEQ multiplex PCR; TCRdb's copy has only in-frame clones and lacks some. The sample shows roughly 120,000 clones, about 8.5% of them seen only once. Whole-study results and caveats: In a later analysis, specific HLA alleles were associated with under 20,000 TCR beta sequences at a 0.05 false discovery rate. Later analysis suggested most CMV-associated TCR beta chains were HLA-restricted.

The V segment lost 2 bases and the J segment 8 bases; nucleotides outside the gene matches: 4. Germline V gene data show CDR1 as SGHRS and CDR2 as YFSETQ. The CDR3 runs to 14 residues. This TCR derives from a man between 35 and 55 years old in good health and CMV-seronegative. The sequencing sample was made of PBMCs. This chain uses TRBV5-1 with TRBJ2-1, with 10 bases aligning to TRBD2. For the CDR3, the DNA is TGCGCCAGCAGCTTCCTAGCGGGGGTCGATGAGCAGTTCTTC. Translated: CASSFLAGVDEQFF.